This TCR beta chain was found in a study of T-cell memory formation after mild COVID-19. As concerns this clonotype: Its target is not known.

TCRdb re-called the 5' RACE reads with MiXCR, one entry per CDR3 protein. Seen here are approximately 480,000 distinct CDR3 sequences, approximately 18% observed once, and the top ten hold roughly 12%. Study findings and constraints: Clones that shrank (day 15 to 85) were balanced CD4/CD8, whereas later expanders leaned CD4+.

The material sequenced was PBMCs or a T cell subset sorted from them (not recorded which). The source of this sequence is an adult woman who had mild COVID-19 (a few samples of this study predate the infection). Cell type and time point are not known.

CDR3 bases: TGCGCCAGCAGCTTGGATACAGGGGGCCACAATGAGCAGTTCTTC. It yields the protein CASSLDTGGHNEQFF. The chain has TRBV5-1 and TRBJ2-1; 9 bases are a match to TRBD1. The junction had 3 bases not matched to a gene; V was cut back by 0 bases and J by 5 bases. This CDR3 is 15 amino acids long. Germline V CDR1 and CDR2: SGHRS, YFSETQ. The full variable domain, with the rest looked up from reference TRBV5-1 and TRBJ2-1, is KAGVTQTPRYLIKTRGQQVTLSCSPISGHRSVSWYQQTPGQGLQFLFEYFSETQRNKGNFPGRFSGRQFSNSRSEMNVSTLELGDSALYLCASSLDTGGHNEQFFGPGTRLTVL.